The 22 T cell receptor beta chains given below trace back to one sample, sequenced in a study of blood T cell repertoires in COVID-19. The data were produced by immunoSEQ multiplex PCR, yet TCRdb's version contains in-frame clones alone and is incomplete. The sample includes about 250,000 clones, around 89% of them seen just once. Sequencing used PBMCs or T cells enriched from blood (not recorded which). These receptors all come from a man aged 35 to 55 who had recovered from COVID-19.

The rearrangement uses TRBV28 and TRBJ2-7, with 10 bases fitting TRBD2. J gave up 2 bases and V 6 bases, and 7 bases lay outside the gene matches. The CDR3 length is 15 residues. Germline CDR1 is MDHEN and CDR2 is SYDVKM. The CDR3 spells CASRVSGRTAYEQYF. CDR3 coding DNA: TGTGCCAGCAGGGTTAGCGGGAGGACCGCCTACGAGCAGTACTTC.

A single count supports this clone. V is TRBV11-2 and J is TRBJ2-2; D gene uncertain. V lost 0 bases to trimming and J lost 7 bases, with 3 bases between them. The germline V gene has CDR1 SGHAT and CDR2 FQNNGV. The CDR3 consists of 12 residues. The CDR3 reads CASSLDIGELFF. CDR3 nucleotide sequence: TGTGCCAGCAGCTTAGATATCGGGGAGCTGTTTTTT.

The chain combines TRBV4-3 with TRBJ2-2, with D possibly being TRBD2 (5 bases). V was shortened by 4 bases and J by 6 bases, with 18 bases between the two germline ends. The germline V gene encodes CDR1 LGHNA and CDR2 YSLEER. CDR3 length equals 16 residues. CDR3 region: CASSRAPTTSSGELFF. The DNA for the CDR3 is TGCGCCAGCAGCCGAGCGCCGACAACTAGTTCCGGGGAGCTGTTTTTT.

The CDR3 DNA reads as TGCGCCAGCTGCAATAAGGACAGGGCATATTCACCCCTCCACTTT. It translates to CASCNKDRAYSPLHF. The rearrangement joins TRBV5-1 to TRBJ1-6, with 8 nucleotides matching TRBD1. V lost 7 bases, J lost 8 bases, and 11 bases stayed unmatched. CDR1 and CDR2 (germline): SGHRS, YFSETQ. The CDR3 extends over 15 amino acids.

The rearrangement joins TRBV7-9 to TRBJ2-7, with D possibly TRBD2 on 5 matching bases. The CDR3 is made up of 14 amino acids. V gave up 5 bases and J gave up 2 bases, with 13 bases separating them. Germline V gene sequence: CDR1 SEHNR, CDR2 FQNEAQ (reference sequence). The CDR3 DNA reads as TGTGCCAGCAGCCGAAGCGGCAGAACCTACGAGCAGTACTTC. Its translation: CASSRSGRTYEQYF.

V gene TRBV3-1 (or the pseudogene TRBV3-2) combines with J gene TRBJ1-2; D is possibly TRBD1 (6 bases). The CDR3 contains 14 residues. Trimming stripped 1 base from V and 4 bases from J, with 10 bases between. Germline V gene lookup returns CDR1 LGHDT and CDR2 YNNKEL (reference sequence). The CDR3 protein is CASSQVRGVYGYTF. The CDR3 DNA is TGTGCCAGCAGCCAAGTCAGGGGTGTCTATGGCTACACCTTC.

The sample holds one count of this clone. V is TRBV6-5 and J is TRBJ1-2; TRBD1 matches 11 bases. V trimming: 10 bases; J trimming: 6 bases; junction bases outside the gene matches: 13. CDR1 and CDR2 (germline): MNHEY, SVGAGI. The CDR3 sequence is 15 residues long. The CDR3, as DNA: TGTGCCACCGTGGGCGGGGGACAGGGGGTGAATGGCTACACCTTC. It specifies CATVGGGQGVNGYTF.

This sequence joins TRBV7-6 and TRBJ1-1; 8 nucleotides line up with TRBD1. The CDR3 covers 13 residues. J lost 4 bases, V lost 4 bases, and 2 bases had no gene match. Germline V gene lookup returns CDR1 SGHVS and CDR2 FNYEAQ. In DNA, the CDR3 is TGTGCCAGCAGCTACAGGGGGTTCACTGAAGCTTTCTTT. Its translation is CASSYRGFTEAFF.

The rearrangement links TRBV7-2 to TRBJ1-5, with 11 nucleotides matching TRBD1. CDR1 is SGHTA and CDR2 is FQGNSA in the germline V gene. The J segment lost 0 bases and the V segment lost 5 bases, leaving 6 bases of the junction unmatched. The CDR3 totals 17 residues. The CDR3 DNA follows: TGTGCCAGCAGCGGTGGACAGGGGGCATATAGCAATCAGCCCCAGCATTTT. Translation gives CASSGGQGAYSNQPQHF.

The chain joins TRBV6-2 or TRBV6-3 to TRBJ1-2, with a possible D match to TRBD1 (5 bases). Germline V gene sequence: CDR1 MNHEY, CDR2 SVGEGT. Trimming took off 0 bases at V and 4 bases at J, with 15 bases between the two ends. The CDR3 contains 16 residues. DNA for the CDR3: TGTGCCAGCAGTTACTCGAAAAATCCGGGGGTCTATGGCTACACCTTC. It specifies CASSYSKNPGVYGYTF.

V gene TRBV5-8 combines with J gene TRBJ1-2, with no clear D. CDR1 and CDR2 from the germline V gene are SGHTS and YDEGEE. V shed 2 bases and J shed 2 bases, with 7 bases lying between them. The CDR3 loop spans 13 amino acids. CDR3 DNA sequence: TGTGCCAGCAGCTTACTGAACAACTATGGCTACACCTTC. Its protein product is CASSLLNNYGYTF.

As to this clone: Other DNA sequences of this sample code for an identical CDR3. The chain carries TRBV18 and TRBJ1-5, with 7 bases aligning to TRBD1. The germline gives CDR1 KGHSH, CDR2 LQKENI. The V and J ends lost 3 bases and 7 bases, in that order; junction bases with no gene match: 6. The CDR3 spans 14 residues. The chain's CDR3 is CASSPGQGGQPQHF. The CDR3 bases are TGTGCCAGCTCACCGGGGCAGGGGGGACAGCCCCAGCATTTT.

The chain joins TRBV11-2 to TRBJ2-7; 7 bases align to TRBD1. Losses at the gene ends were 5 bases for V and 9 bases for J; bases not matched to a gene: 13. The germline V gene encodes CDR1 SGHAT and CDR2 FQNNGV. This CDR3 has 14 residues. The CDR3 loop reads CASSPKLDRVSQYF. In nucleotides, the CDR3 is TGTGCCAGCAGCCCCAAATTAGACAGGGTGTCGCAGTACTTC.

This chain uses TRBV6-2 or TRBV6-3 with TRBJ2-7; the match to TRBD2 covers 10 bases. Trimming at V came to 0 bases and at J to 6 bases, leaving 11 bases not matched to a gene. The germline gives CDR1 MNHEY, CDR2 SVGEGT. CDR3 length equals 17 residues. CDR3 sequence: CASSYSNRFLAGAEQYF. CDR3 bases: TGTGCCAGCAGTTACTCGAACAGGTTTCTAGCGGGAGCCGAGCAGTACTTC.

The chain employs TRBV19 and TRBJ1-1; 9 bases line up with TRBD1. There are 13 residues in the CDR3. Germline assignment: CDR1 LNHDA and CDR2 SQIVND (reference sequence). V was pared by 5 bases and J by 7 bases, with 5 bases of the junction left unmatched. The DNA for the CDR3 is TGTGCCAGTAGTCAGGACAGGGGCCATGAAGCTTTCTTT. Amino acids: CASSQDRGHEAFF.

The chain has TRBV6-5 and TRBJ2-7; perhaps TRBD1 as D (5 bases). V lost 0 bases to trimming and J lost 3 bases, with 9 bases between them. This CDR3 region has 14 residues. The germline V gene encodes CDR1 MNHEY and CDR2 SVGAGI. The CDR3 is CASSYSTRVYEQYF. CDR3 nucleotide sequence: TGTGCCAGCAGTTACTCAACCAGGGTCTACGAGCAGTACTTC.

CDR3 nucleotides: TGTGCCAGCAGCTTAAAGGCTCCGCGGCGGGAGGGTCGGGAGACCCAGTACTTC. Translation: CASSLKAPRREGRETQYF. The J gene is TRBJ2-5, the V gene TRBV7-3; TRBD2 agrees at 9 bases. The V gene's germline CDR1 is SGHTA and CDR2 FQGTGA. Unmatched junction bases numbered 14, after V lost 1 base and J lost 5 bases. The CDR3 sequence is 18 residues long.

The chain has TRBV19 and TRBJ2-1, with D unresolved. There are 16 residues in the CDR3. V was pared by 2 bases and J by 1 base, with 12 bases between. Germline assignment: CDR1 LNHDA and CDR2 SQIVND (reference sequence). CDR3 sequence: CASSIPAGRSYNEQFF. The CDR3 DNA follows: TGTGCCAGTAGTATACCGGCAGGCCGTTCCTACAATGAGCAGTTCTTC.

The chain uses TRBV9 and TRBJ2-1; D uncertain. CDR1 SGDLS and CDR2 YYNGEE come from the germline V gene. V was clipped by 0 bases and J by 8 bases, with 9 bases between them. The CDR3 is made up of 13 amino acids. The CDR3 here is CASSVALGDEQFF. CDR3 bases: TGTGCCAGCAGCGTAGCTCTAGGCGATGAGCAGTTCTTC.

The chain links TRBV6-5 to TRBJ2-7, with a weak D call TRBD2 (5 bases). The CDR3 is 12 residues long. The germline CDR1 and CDR2 sequences are MNHEY and SVGAGI. The V end was cut by 8 bases, the J end by 3 bases, with 11 bases between. The CDR3 spells CASWAGNYEQYF. CDR3 in DNA: TGTGCCAGCTGGGCCGGGAACTACGAGCAGTACTTC.

This clone was recorded only once. The V and J genes are TRBV19 and TRBJ2-3, with 11 bases lining up with TRBD2. CDR3 length equals 14 residues. CDR1 is LNHDA, CDR2 SQIVND, per germline (reference sequence). Trimming removed 6 bases from V and 1 base from J; junction bases left unmatched: 0. The CDR3 bases are TGTGCCAGTAGGACTAGCGGGGGCACAGATACGCAGTATTTT. It is translated as CASRTSGGTDTQYF.

This chain uses TRBV19 with TRBJ2-7, with a tentative D call TRBD1 (6 bases). The V end was cut by 0 bases, the J end by 2 bases, with 8 bases between. The CDR3 contains 14 residues. Germline loops: CDR1 LNHDA, CDR2 SQIVND (reference sequence). CDR3 DNA sequence: TGTGCCAGTAGTATAGACAGGGGAACCTACGAGCAGTACTTC. This translates into CASSIDRGTYEQYF.